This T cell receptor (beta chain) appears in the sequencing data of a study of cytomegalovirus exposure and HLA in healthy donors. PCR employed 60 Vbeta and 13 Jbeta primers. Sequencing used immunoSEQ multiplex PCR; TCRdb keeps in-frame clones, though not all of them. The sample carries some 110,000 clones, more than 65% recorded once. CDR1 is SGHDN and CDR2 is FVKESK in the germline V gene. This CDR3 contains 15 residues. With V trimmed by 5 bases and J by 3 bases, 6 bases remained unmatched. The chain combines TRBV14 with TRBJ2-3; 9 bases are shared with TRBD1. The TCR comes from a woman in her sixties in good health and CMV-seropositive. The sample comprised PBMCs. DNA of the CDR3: TGTGCCAGCAGCTCTCGGGACAGGGATACAGATACGCAGTATTTT. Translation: CASSSRDRDTDTQYF.